These T cell receptor beta chains were read from a single sample in a study of CXCR3-negative and CXCR3-positive naive CD8 T cells. TCRdb re-called the 5' RACE reads; one entry per CDR3 protein, DNA not given. This repertoire comprises about 40,000 distinct CDR3 sequences; its ten largest clones make up roughly a tenth. Sequenced sample: memory CD8+ T cells from blood. Receptors were obtained from a human donor in good health. Some clones in this sample may be carry-over from other donors' samples. The CDR3 runs from the conserved cysteine through the conserved F or W.

v_call,j_call,cdr3_length,cdr3_aa
TRBV23-1,TRBJ2-5,16,CASSHSERGGQETQYF
TRBV30,TRBJ2-1,14,CAWSAGRGDNEQFF
TRBV6-2/TRBV6-3,TRBJ1-3,16,CASSYSTGSSGNTIYF
TRBV2,TRBJ1-5,12,CASSNMGGPQHF
TRBV7-3,TRBJ2-7,13,CASSLRPAWEQYF
TRBV10-2,TRBJ2-1,14,CASSGKGRRDEQFF
TRBV6-4,TRBJ1-1,16,CASSEGRAALNTEAFF
TRBV10-2,TRBJ1-5,13,CASTVGGNQPQHF
TRBV5-1,TRBJ2-4,18,CASSLDLAGGLAKNIQYF
TRBV20-1,TRBJ2-7,14,CSATKDRSAYEQYF
TRBV28,TRBJ1-5,15,CASSPTGSGYQPQHF
TRBV28,TRBJ2-3,14,CASSFVAGTDTQYF
TRBV27,TRBJ2-1,14,CASRPGLAHNEQFF
TRBV4-3,TRBJ2-1,15,CASSQDGNRPNEQFF
TRBV12-3/TRBV12-4,TRBJ2-7,16,CASSSRTAGGQYEQYF
TRBV6-2/TRBV6-3,TRBJ2-1,15,CASSSNPLRDNEQFF
TRBV5-5,TRBJ1-1,14,CASRASSGNTEAFF
TRBV27,TRBJ2-2,12,CASSLTHGELFF
TRBV7-9,TRBJ2-7,11,CASSLESEQYF
TRBV7-9,TRBJ1-2,14,CASSYEGQGASYTF
TRBV4-1,TRBJ2-2,16,CASSRFLQGAGGELFF
TRBV28,TRBJ1-1,17,CASSPRFGDSMNTEAFF
TRBV29-1,TRBJ1-1,12,CSVEENGPEAFF
TRBV20-1,TRBJ2-2,16,CSASGTSGRSVGELFF
TRBV7-2,TRBJ2-7,15,CASSLWLGGAYEQYF
TRBV12-3/TRBV12-4,TRBJ1-2,13,CASSPGLGYGYTF
TRBV5-6,TRBJ2-1,14,CASSLGRTGGEQFF
TRBV29-1,TRBJ2-7,15,CSVELASGAPYEQYF
TRBV6-2/TRBV6-3,TRBJ2-7,14,CASTGGGLTYEQYF
TRBV7-9,TRBJ1-2,14,CASSAPRPRPGYTF